These T cell receptor beta chains were read from a single sample in a study of cytomegalovirus exposure and HLA in healthy donors. Sequenced by immunoSEQ multiplex PCR; TCRdb stores in-frame clones only, minus some. The sample has tens of thousands of clones. Sequenced sample: PBMCs. Receptors were obtained from a man younger than 40 in good health and CMV-seronegative. Both conserved end residues are part of each CDR3. The order of the fields is D gene, V gene, J gene, CDR3 length, CDR3 DNA, CDR3 protein. D genes are given only for firm matches.

NA	TRBV19	TRBJ1-1	13	TGTGCCAGTAGTGGGTCACAGGATTCTGAAGCTTTCTTT	CASSGSQDSEAFF
TRBD2	TRBV6-1	TRBJ2-3	17	TGTGCCAGCAGTGACGGCGCGGGAGGGCACAACACAGATACGCAGTATTTT	CASSDGAGGHNTDTQYF
NA	TRBV5-1	TRBJ2-5	13	TGCGCCAGCAGCTTGGTTATCGGGGAGACCCAGTACTTC	CASSLVIGETQYF
NA	TRBV19	TRBJ1-2	13	TGTGCCAGTAGTATTCGGAAACAGGATGGCTACACCTTC	CASSIRKQDGYTF
TRBD2	TRBV29-1	TRBJ2-1	16	TGCAGCGCCATCTTACTCTCGGGGGGGGACGTGAATGAGCAGTTCTTC	CSAILLSGGDVNEQFF
TRBD1	TRBV14	TRBJ2-2	16	TGTGCCAGCAGCCACTGGGACAGAACGAACACCGGGGAGCTGTTTTTT	CASSHWDRTNTGELFF
NA	TRBV6-1	TRBJ2-3	17	TGTGCCAGCAGTGGCCCGGGAGTTCCCCTTTACACAGATACGCAGTATTTT	CASSGPGVPLYTDTQYF
TRBD1	TRBV6-5	TRBJ1-4	15	TGTGCCAGCAGTTACGGAAGGGGGCGTGCTGAAAAACTGTTTTTT	CASSYGRGRAEKLFF
NA	TRBV7-8	TRBJ1-3	12	TGTGCCAGCGGAGAGGGTCCAAACACCATATATTTT	CASGEGPNTIYF
NA	TRBV4-2	TRBJ1-6	13	TGTGCCAGCAGCCAGAGCCCGGGAGATCCCCTACACTTT	CASSQSPGDPLHF
NA	TRBV29-1	TRBJ1-1	13	TGCAGCGCCAGGCGGGGGCGCGACACTGAAGCTTTCTTT	CSARRGRDTEAFF
TRBD2	TRBV28	TRBJ2-1	15	TGTGCCAGCAGCCAACTCGCGGGGGGCACTAATGAGCAGTTCTTC	CASSQLAGGTNEQFF
TRBD1	TRBV6-1	TRBJ1-4	17	TGTGCCAGCAGTGAAAGGGACAGGGGAGCAACTAATGAAAAACTGTTTTTT	CASSERDRGATNEKLFF
TRBD2	TRBV29-1	TRBJ2-7	14	TGCAGCGTGCAGACTAGCCTGAGCGCCTACGAGCAGTACTTC	CSVQTSLSAYEQYF
NA	TRBV4-2	TRBJ1-2	13	TGTGCCAGCAGCCAAGATTCCAGGGGAGGCTACACCTTC	CASSQDSRGGYTF
TRBD1	TRBV5-1	TRBJ2-4	16	TGCGCCAGCAGCTGGGGGACAGCCGGAGCCAAAAACATTCAGTACTTC	CASSWGTAGAKNIQYF
NA	TRBV4-1	TRBJ1-5	17	TGCGCCAGCAGCCAAGTAGATATGGGACTGACCAATCAGCCCCAGCATTTT	CASSQVDMGLTNQPQHF
TRBD2	TRBV5-4	TRBJ2-3	16	TGTGCCAGCAGCTTGGTGGGACTAGCTGTAACAGATACGCAGTATTTT	CASSLVGLAVTDTQYF
NA	TRBV5-5	TRBJ1-1	15	TGTGCCAGCAGCTTGGGACAGGTCATGAACACTGAAGCTTTCTTT	CASSLGQVMNTEAFF
TRBD2	TRBV9	TRBJ2-1	15	TGTGCCAGCAGCTCTAGCGGGGGGGCCTCAAATGAGCAGTTCTTC	CASSSSGGASNEQFF
NA	TRBV6-5	TRBJ2-3	13	TGTGCCAGCAGTAAGCTAGACACAGATACGCAGTATTTT	CASSKLDTDTQYF
TRBD1	TRBV4-3	TRBJ1-6	15	TGCGCCAGCAGCCTCGCGACAGGGTTGAATTCACACCTCCACTTT	CASSLATGLNSHLHF